A selection of T cell receptor beta chains follows, all from one sample in a study of shared clonotypes between healthy human individuals. Using immunoSEQ multiplex PCR, the repertoire was profiled, and TCRdb retains in-frame clones only, with some absent. The sample lists 600,000 to 750,000 clones, roughly 91% occurring once. The source material was memory CD8+ T cells from PBMCs. The receptors here all came from a man between 18 and 35 years old in good health. Some clones in this sample may be carry-over from other donors' samples. Each CDR3 is given with its conserved first and last residue. The order of the fields is D gene, J gene, V gene, clone size, CDR3 DNA, CDR3 protein. The D gene is left open where the match is weak. Not all rows give a size; the values are once, few, many and, for expanded clones, a class.

d_call: TRBD1; j_call: TRBJ1-1; v_call: TRBV9; clone_size: NA; cdr3_nt: TGTGCCAGCAGCGTACTCGGAGGGACAGGGGAGAACACTGAAGCTTTCTTT; cdr3_aa: CASSVLGGTGENTEAFF
d_call: NA; j_call: TRBJ2-7; v_call: TRBV4-1; clone_size: NA; cdr3_nt: TGCGCCAGCAGCCAAACCGACAGCTACGAGCAGTACTTC; cdr3_aa: CASSQTDSYEQYF
d_call: NA; j_call: TRBJ1-1; v_call: TRBV27; clone_size: NA; cdr3_nt: TGTGCCAGCAGTTTGGCCCGAACCACTGAAGCTTTCTTT; cdr3_aa: CASSLARTTEAFF
d_call: NA; j_call: TRBJ1-1; v_call: TRBV5-1; clone_size: NA; cdr3_nt: TGCGCCAGCAGCCTCGGTTGGGGGGTGACTGAAGCTTTCTTT; cdr3_aa: CASSLGWGVTEAFF
d_call: NA; j_call: TRBJ2-7; v_call: TRBV19; clone_size: NA; cdr3_nt: TGTGCCAGTAGTATCAGCGCGGACAGCGAGATCTACGAGCAGTACTTC; cdr3_aa: CASSISADSEIYEQYF
d_call: NA; j_call: TRBJ2-7; v_call: TRBV11-2; clone_size: NA; cdr3_nt: TGTGCCAGCAGCTTACCCCTTGAGGAGCAGTACTTC; cdr3_aa: CASSLPLEEQYF
d_call: NA; j_call: TRBJ1-1; v_call: TRBV5-1; clone_size: once; cdr3_nt: TGCGCCAGCAGCCCCGGCGGGGCTGAAGCTTTCTTT; cdr3_aa: CASSPGGAEAFF
d_call: NA; j_call: TRBJ2-7; v_call: TRBV18; clone_size: NA; cdr3_nt: TGTGCCAGCACAGGGAGAGGGTCCTACGAGCAGTACTTC; cdr3_aa: CASTGRGSYEQYF
d_call: NA; j_call: TRBJ2-1; v_call: TRBV11-2; clone_size: NA; cdr3_nt: TGTGCCAGCAGCTTAGGGGGGAGTAAAGCATTAGATGAGCAGTTCTTC; cdr3_aa: CASSLGGSKALDEQFF
d_call: NA; j_call: TRBJ1-2; v_call: TRBV28; clone_size: NA; cdr3_nt: TGTGCCAGCAGTGGGGGGCTATTCTATGGCTACACCTTC; cdr3_aa: CASSGGLFYGYTF
d_call: TRBD2; j_call: TRBJ2-1; v_call: TRBV7-8; clone_size: NA; cdr3_nt: TGTGCCAGCAGTCAAAAAGGAAGGCTAGCGGAGTTCTTC; cdr3_aa: CASSQKGRLAEFF
d_call: NA; j_call: TRBJ2-7; v_call: TRBV27; clone_size: NA; cdr3_nt: TGTGCCAGCAGATTAAGCGGAGGGGGTTCCTACGAGCAGTACTTC; cdr3_aa: CASRLSGGGSYEQYF
d_call: TRBD2; j_call: TRBJ2-2; v_call: TRBV6-4; clone_size: few; cdr3_nt: TGTGCCAGCAGTGGACTAGCGGGAGCGAACACCGGGGAGCTGTTTTTT; cdr3_aa: CASSGLAGANTGELFF